The 11 T cell receptor beta chains below all came from one sample that was sequenced in a study of blood T cell repertoires in COVID-19. Libraries were prepared by immunoSEQ multiplex PCR; TCRdb keeps only in-frame clonotypes and omits some of them. Here the sample spans roughly 56,000 clones, about 90% being singletons. The sample taken for sequencing was peripheral blood. The receptors were sampled from a human donor in a cohort sampled during active COVID-19.

This chain links TRBV20-1 with TRBJ2-7; 7 nucleotides agree with TRBD2. Germline V gene sequence: CDR1 DFQATT, CDR2 SNEGSKA (reference sequence). The CDR3 extends over 15 amino acids. Trimming cost V 3 bases and J 0 bases; bases outside gene matches: 8. The CDR3 spells CSASFGSSGSYEQYF. CDR3 in DNA: TGCAGTGCTAGTTTTGGTTCTAGCGGCTCCTACGAGCAGTACTTC.

The chain uses TRBV28 and TRBJ2-6; no clear D gene. The CDR3 has 13 amino acids. V lost 2 bases to trimming and J lost 4 bases, with 3 bases between them. The germline V gene encodes CDR1 MDHEN and CDR2 SYDVKM. CDR3 nucleotide sequence: TGTGCCAGCAGTTTAGGCGGGGCCAACGTCCTGACTTTC. It codes for CASSLGGANVLTF.

This chain links TRBV29-1 with TRBJ2-3; D is possibly TRBD2 (6 bases). This CDR3 has 14 amino acids. With 5 bases removed from V and 7 bases from J, the gap between germline ends came to 19 bases. The germline CDR1 and CDR2 sequences are SQVTM and ANQGSEA. CDR3 residues: CSVPGGSAVNTQYF. CDR3 nucleotides: TGCAGCGTTCCTGGGGGGAGCGCGGTTAATACGCAGTATTTT.

This rearrangement joins TRBV19 to TRBJ1-2, with 7 positions matching TRBD1. Looked up from germline, CDR1 is LNHDA and CDR2 is SQIVND (reference sequence). Trimming removed 4 bases from V and 4 bases from J; junction bases left unmatched: 9. CDR3 size: 15 residues. The CDR3, as DNA: TGTGCCAGTAGTACCCTACAGGGGATCGGCTATGGCTACACCTTC. It is translated as CASSTLQGIGYGYTF.

This chain joins TRBV29-1 and TRBJ2-5; tentative D call: TRBD1 (6 bases). From germline, CDR1 is SQVTM and CDR2 ANQGSEA. V was clipped by 7 bases and J by 5 bases, with 8 bases between them. This CDR3 has 10 residues. CDR3 DNA: TGCAGCGCAGGGGTCGAGACCCAGTACTTC. Protein product: CSAGVETQYF.

J is TRBJ1-2 and V is TRBV5-4, with TRBD1 identical over 8 bases. Trimming at V came to 2 bases and at J to 3 bases, leaving 6 bases not matched to a gene. Germline V CDR1 and CDR2: SGHNT, YYREEE (reference sequence). CDR3 length: 15 residues. In nucleotides, the CDR3 is TGTGCCAGCAGCTTAAAGGGACAGGTTTACTATGGCTACACCTTC. Amino acid sequence: CASSLKGQVYYGYTF. Looking up the rest from reference TRBV5-4 and TRBJ1-2 gives the full variable domain: ETGVTQSPTHLIKTRGQQVTLRCSSQSGHNTVSWYQQALGQGPQFIFQYYREEENGRGNFPPRFSGLQFPNYSSELNVNALELDDSALYLCASSLKGQVYYGYTFGSGTRLTVV.

This sequence joins TRBV27 and TRBJ2-7; possible D gene TRBD2, 7 bases. V was trimmed by 5 bases and J by 6 bases, leaving 20 bases between them. Germline CDR1 MNHEY, CDR2 SMNVEV (reference sequence). The CDR3 consists of 15 residues. The DNA of the CDR3 is TGTGCCAGCAGTCCAGGTGGGGGGGCGAGAGGCGAGCAGTACTTC. Its translation: CASSPGGGARGEQYF.

The rearrangement joins TRBV5-4 to TRBJ2-7, with D tentatively TRBD2 (7 bases). The V end was cut by 2 bases, the J end by 0 bases, with 12 bases between. The germline CDR1 and CDR2 sequences are SGHNT and YYREEE (reference sequence). The CDR3 is made up of 15 amino acids. CDR3 sequence reads: CASSLGGESSYEQYF. In DNA form, the CDR3 reads TGTGCCAGCAGCTTAGGGGGGGAAAGCTCCTACGAGCAGTACTTC.

V is TRBV4-1 and J is TRBJ2-1, with 9 bases aligning to TRBD2. V shed 0 bases and J 8 bases; nucleotides not matched to a gene: 5. The V gene's germline CDR1 is MGHRA and CDR2 YSYEKL. CDR3 length equals 15 residues. The CDR3, as DNA: TGCGCCAGCAGCCAAGAGGCGGGGGGGCCAGATGAGCAGTTCTTC. This codes for CASSQEAGGPDEQFF.

V is TRBV6-2 or TRBV6-3 and J is TRBJ2-3; perhaps TRBD1 as D (5 bases). Trimming cost V 2 bases and J 1 base, with 13 bases left between them. Germline-derived CDR1 and CDR2 are MNHEY and SVGEGT. The CDR3 sequence is 16 residues long. The CDR3 reads CASSYHHLGRTDTQYF. CDR3 in DNA: TGTGCCAGCAGTTACCACCACTTGGGGCGCACAGATACGCAGTATTTT.

The V call is TRBV18, the J call TRBJ2-2, with 12 bases matching TRBD1. The CDR3 contains 17 residues. The ends lost 3 bases at V and 3 bases at J; junction bases unmatched: 5. Germline CDR1 reads KGHSH; CDR2 reads LQKENI. Written as DNA, the CDR3 is TGTGCCAGCTCACCGAGGGACAGGGGGCAGTACACCGGGGAGCTGTTTTTT. It is translated as CASSPRDRGQYTGELFF.